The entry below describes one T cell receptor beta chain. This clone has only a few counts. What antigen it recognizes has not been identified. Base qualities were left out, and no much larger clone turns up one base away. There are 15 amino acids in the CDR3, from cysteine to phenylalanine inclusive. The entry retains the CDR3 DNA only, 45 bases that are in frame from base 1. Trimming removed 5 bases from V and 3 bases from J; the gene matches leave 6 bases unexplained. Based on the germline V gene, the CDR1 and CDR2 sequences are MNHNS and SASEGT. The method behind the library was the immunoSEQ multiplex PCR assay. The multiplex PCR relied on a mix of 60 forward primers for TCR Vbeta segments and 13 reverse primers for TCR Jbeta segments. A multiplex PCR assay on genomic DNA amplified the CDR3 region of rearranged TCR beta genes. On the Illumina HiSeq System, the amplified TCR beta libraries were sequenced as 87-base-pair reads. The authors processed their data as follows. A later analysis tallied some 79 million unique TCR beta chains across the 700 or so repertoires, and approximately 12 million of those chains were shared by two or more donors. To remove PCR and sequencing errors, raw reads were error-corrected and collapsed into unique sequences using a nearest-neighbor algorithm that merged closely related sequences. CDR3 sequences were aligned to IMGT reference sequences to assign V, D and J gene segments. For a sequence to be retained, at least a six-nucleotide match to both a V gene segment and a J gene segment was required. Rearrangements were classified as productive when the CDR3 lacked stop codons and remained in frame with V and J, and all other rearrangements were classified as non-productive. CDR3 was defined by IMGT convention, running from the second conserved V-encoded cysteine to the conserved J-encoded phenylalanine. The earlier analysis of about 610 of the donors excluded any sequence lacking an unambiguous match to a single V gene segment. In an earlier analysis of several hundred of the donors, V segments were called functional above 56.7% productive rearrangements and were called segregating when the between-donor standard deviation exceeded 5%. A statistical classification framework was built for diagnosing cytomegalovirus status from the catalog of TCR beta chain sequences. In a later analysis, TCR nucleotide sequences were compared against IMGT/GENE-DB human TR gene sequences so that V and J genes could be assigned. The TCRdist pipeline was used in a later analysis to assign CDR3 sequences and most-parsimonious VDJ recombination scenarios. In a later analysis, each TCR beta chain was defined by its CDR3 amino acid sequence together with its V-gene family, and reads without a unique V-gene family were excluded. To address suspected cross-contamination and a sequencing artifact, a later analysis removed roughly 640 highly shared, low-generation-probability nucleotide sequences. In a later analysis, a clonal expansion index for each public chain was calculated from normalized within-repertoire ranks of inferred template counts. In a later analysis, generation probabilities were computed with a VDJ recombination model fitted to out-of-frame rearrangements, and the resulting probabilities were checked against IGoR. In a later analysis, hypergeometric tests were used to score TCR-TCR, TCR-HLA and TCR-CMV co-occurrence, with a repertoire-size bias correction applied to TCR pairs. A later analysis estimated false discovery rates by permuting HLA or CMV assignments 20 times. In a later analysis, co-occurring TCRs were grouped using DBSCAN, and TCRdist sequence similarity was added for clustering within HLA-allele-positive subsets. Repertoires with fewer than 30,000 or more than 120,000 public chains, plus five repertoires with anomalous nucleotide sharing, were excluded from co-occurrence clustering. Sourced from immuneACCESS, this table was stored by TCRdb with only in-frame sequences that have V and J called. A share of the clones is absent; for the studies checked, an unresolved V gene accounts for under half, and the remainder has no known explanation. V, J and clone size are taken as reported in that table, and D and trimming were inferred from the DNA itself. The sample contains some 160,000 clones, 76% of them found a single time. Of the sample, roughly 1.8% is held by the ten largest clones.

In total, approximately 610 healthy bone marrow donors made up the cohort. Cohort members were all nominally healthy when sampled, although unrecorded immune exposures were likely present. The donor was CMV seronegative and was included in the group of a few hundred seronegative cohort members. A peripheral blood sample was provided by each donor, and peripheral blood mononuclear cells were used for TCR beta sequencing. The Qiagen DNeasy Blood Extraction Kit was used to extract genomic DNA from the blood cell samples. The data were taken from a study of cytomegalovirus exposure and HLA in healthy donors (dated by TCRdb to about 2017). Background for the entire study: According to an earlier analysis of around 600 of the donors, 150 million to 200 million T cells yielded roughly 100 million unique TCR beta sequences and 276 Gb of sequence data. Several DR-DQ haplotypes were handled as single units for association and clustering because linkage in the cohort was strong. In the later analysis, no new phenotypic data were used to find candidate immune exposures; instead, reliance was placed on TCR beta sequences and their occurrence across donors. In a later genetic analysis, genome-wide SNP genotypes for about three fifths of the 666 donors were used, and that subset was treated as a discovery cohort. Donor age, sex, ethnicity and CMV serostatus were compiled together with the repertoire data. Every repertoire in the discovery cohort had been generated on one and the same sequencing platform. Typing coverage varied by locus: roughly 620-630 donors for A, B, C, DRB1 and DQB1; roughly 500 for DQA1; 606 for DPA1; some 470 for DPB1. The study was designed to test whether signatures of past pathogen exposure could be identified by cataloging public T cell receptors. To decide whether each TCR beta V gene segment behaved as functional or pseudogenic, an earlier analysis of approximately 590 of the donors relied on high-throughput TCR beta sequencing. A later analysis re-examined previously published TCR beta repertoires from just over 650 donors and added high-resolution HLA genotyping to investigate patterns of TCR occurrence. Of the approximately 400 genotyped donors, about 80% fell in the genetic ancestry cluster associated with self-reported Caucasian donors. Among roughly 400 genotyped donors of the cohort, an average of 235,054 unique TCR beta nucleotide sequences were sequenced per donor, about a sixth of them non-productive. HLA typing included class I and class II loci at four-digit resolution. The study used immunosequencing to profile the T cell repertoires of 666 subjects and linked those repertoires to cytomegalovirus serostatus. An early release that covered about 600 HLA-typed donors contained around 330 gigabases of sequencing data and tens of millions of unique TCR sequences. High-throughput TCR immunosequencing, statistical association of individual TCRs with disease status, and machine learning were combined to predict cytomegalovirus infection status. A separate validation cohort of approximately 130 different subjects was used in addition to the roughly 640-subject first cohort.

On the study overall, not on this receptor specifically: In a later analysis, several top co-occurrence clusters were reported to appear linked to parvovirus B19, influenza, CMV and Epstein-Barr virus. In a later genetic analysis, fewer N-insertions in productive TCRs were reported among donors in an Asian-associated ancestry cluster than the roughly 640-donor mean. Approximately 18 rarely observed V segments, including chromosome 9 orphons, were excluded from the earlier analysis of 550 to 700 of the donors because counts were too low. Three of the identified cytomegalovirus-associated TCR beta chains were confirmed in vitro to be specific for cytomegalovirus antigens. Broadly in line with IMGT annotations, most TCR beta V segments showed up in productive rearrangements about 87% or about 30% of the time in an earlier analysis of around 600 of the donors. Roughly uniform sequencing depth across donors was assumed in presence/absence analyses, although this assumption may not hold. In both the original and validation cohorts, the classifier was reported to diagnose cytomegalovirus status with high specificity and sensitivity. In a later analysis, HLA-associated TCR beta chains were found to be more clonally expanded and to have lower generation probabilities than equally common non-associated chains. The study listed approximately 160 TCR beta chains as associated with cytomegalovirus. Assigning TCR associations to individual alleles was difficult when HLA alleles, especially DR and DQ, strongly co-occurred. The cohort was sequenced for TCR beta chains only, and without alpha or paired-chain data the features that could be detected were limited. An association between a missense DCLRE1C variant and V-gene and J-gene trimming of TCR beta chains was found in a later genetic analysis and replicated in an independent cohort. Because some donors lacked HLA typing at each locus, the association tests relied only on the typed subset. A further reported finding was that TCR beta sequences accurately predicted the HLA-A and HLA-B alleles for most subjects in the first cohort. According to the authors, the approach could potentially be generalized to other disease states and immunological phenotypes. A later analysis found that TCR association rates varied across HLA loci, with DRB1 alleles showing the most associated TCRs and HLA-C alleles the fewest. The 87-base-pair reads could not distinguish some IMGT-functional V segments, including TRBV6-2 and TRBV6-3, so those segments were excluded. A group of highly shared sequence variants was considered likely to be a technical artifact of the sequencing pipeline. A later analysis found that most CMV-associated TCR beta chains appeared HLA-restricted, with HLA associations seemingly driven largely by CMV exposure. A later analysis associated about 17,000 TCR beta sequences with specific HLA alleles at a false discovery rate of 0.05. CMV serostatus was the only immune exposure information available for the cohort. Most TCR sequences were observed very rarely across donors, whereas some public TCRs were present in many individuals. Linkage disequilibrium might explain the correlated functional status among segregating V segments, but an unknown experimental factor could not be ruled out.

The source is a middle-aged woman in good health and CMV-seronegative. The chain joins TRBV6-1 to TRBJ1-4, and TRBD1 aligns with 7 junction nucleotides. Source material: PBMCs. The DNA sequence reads TGTGCCAGCAGTATCACGGGACAGCCTAATGAAAAACTGTTTTTT. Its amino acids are CASSITGQPNEKLFF.